This record looks at one T cell receptor (beta chain) sequence and its context. These data originate in a study of T cells in Graves' hyperthyroidism and ophthalmopathy. In germline, CDR1 is LGHNT, CDR2 FRNRAP. The CDR3 has 14 amino acids. V was clipped by 5 bases and J by 5 bases, with 15 bases between them. Patients between 18 and 65 years old had hyperthyroidism, newly diagnosed and lasting under 2 months. It was RNA transcripts that yielded the amplified TCR beta CDR3 regions. An initial round of RT-PCR targeting the TCR CDR3 relied on the HTBI primer set. TCRdb re-called the multiplex PCR reads with MiXCR, one entry per CDR3 protein. The table has approximately 520,000 distinct CDR3 sequences, roughly 20% seen once; the top ten hold more than 25%.

The gene calls are TRBV12-5 and TRBJ2-5; D is perhaps TRBD1 or TRBD2 (6 bases each). Sequences were obtained from blood. The sequence came from a man between 18 and 35 years old with Graves' hyperthyroidism. The DNA of the CDR3 is TGTGCTAGTGGTCCCACGGGGGCGGATGAGACCCAGTACTTC. Protein sequence: CASGPTGADETQYF.